This entry lists 5 T cell receptor beta chains sequenced from one sample in a study of blood T cell repertoires in COVID-19. This table comes from immunoSEQ multiplex PCR, and its TCRdb copy is limited to in-frame clones, with some not included. The data show some 340,000 clones, 75% to 90% seen once. Source material: PBMCs or T cells enriched from blood (not recorded which). The receptors shown here come from a woman in her forties or fifties who had recovered from COVID-19.

This sequence joins TRBV4-2 and TRBJ2-1; TRBD2 aligns across 7 bases. Germline V gene data show CDR1 as LGHNA and CDR2 as YNFKEQ. V was clipped by 4 bases and J by 10 bases; unmatched bases: 4. The length of the CDR3 is 12 residues. The CDR3 loop is CASSPPAGEQFF. In DNA, the CDR3 is TGTGCCAGCAGCCCCCCAGCGGGAGAGCAGTTCTTC.

The rearrangement uses TRBV27 and TRBJ2-1; D gene uncertain. This CDR3 is built from 13 residues. Germline V CDR1 and CDR2: MNHEY, SMNVEV (reference sequence). Trimming took 1 base from V and 7 from J, leaving 8 bases between them. CDR3 loop: CASSLFQLNEQFF. CDR3 bases: TGTGCCAGCAGTTTATTTCAGTTGAATGAGCAGTTCTTC.

The chain links TRBV2 to TRBJ2-3, with D possibly being TRBD1 (6 bases). Germline-derived CDR1 and CDR2 are SNHLY and FYNNEI. The CDR3 consists of 15 residues. The V and J ends lost 8 bases and 0 bases respectively, with 15 bases between them. This CDR3 is CASGSGAHSTDTQYF. In nucleotides, the CDR3 is TGTGCCAGCGGCTCAGGGGCGCACAGCACAGATACGCAGTATTTT.

The V gene is TRBV9, the J gene TRBJ2-2; D may be TRBD2 (5 bases). The length of the CDR3 is 15 residues. Looked up from germline, CDR1 is SGDLS and CDR2 is YYNGEE. The V and J ends lost 0 bases and 7 bases respectively, with 13 bases between them. CDR3 DNA: TGTGCCAGCAGCGTAGCGGTGGATCGGGGCGGGGAGCTGTTTTTT. Protein: CASSVAVDRGGELFF.

The J gene is TRBJ2-2, the V gene TRBV7-3; TRBD1 might be the D (6 bases). The length of the CDR3 is 16 residues. Germline CDR1 reads SGHTA; CDR2 reads FQGTGA. V dropped 4 bases and J dropped 1 base, with 13 bases sitting between them. CDR3 in DNA: TGTGCCAGCAGCTCACAACCGGGACAGAACACCGGGGAGCTGTTTTTT. Encoded protein: CASSSQPGQNTGELFF.